This T cell receptor beta chain is from a study of cytomegalovirus exposure and HLA in healthy donors. Notes on the study in general: Further analysis, carried out later, found HLA-associated TCR beta chains more clonally expanded than equally common other chains.

V shed 4 bases and J 2 bases; nucleotides not matched to a gene: 9. This CDR3 is built from 16 residues. The germline V gene encodes CDR1 KGHSH and CDR2 LQKENI. The PCR contained 60 Vbeta and 13 Jbeta primers. The data were produced by immunoSEQ multiplex PCR, yet TCRdb's version contains in-frame clones alone and is incomplete. The sample has tens of thousands of clones; roughly 85% are singletons. With respect to this clone: Antigen specificity is unknown.

The origin of this receptor is a female donor in good health and CMV-seronegative. The chain has TRBV18 and TRBJ2-7; 9 nucleotides match TRBD1. The sequencing input was PBMCs. CDR3 in amino acids: CASSRLQGARPYEQYF. CDR3 nucleotides: TGTGCCAGCTCACGACTACAGGGGGCGAGGCCCTACGAGCAGTACTTC.